The rows below give T cell receptor beta chains drawn from one sample of a study of blood T cell repertoires in COVID-19. Here immunoSEQ multiplex PCR was the method, and the copy in TCRdb shows in-frame clones only, minus some. Of tens of thousands of clones detected, 78% appear once; the ten largest clones hold approximately 15%. The sample was peripheral blood. Receptors originate from a human donor in a cohort sampled during active COVID-19. The CDR3 runs from the conserved cysteine through the conserved F or W. A D gene is named only where the DNA matches it firmly. Clone size appears in some rows only: once, few, many, or a class for an expanded clone.

TRBD1,TRBJ2-1,TRBV15,NA,CATSRPGQGAINEQFF,TGTGCCACCAGCAGACCGGGACAGGGGGCAATCAATGAGCAGTTCTTC
TRBD2,TRBJ2-3,TRBV5-4,NA,CASSSGLAGGTDTQYF,TGTGCCAGCAGCTCGGGACTAGCGGGGGGCACAGATACGCAGTATTTT
TRBD2,TRBJ2-1,TRBV11-3,NA,CASSARTSGGVYNEQFF,TGTGCCAGCAGCGCCCGGACTAGCGGGGGAGTTTACAATGAGCAGTTCTTC
TRBD2,TRBJ2-1,TRBV6-6,NA,CASKRGGSYNEQFF,TGTGCCAGCAAGCGGGGGGGCTCCTACAATGAGCAGTTCTTC
NA,TRBJ1-2,TRBV19,NA,CASRGQGLGYGYTF,TGTGCCAGTAGAGGGCAGGGCCTAGGCTATGGCTACACCTTC
NA,TRBJ2-1,TRBV7-9,NA,CASSPLSYLNEQFF,TGTGCCAGCAGCCCCCTATCCTACCTCAATGAGCAGTTCTTC
NA,TRBJ1-3,TRBV5-4,NA,CASSLAKAGGNTIYF,TGTGCCAGCAGCTTGGCCAAGGCAGGAGGAAACACCATATATTTT
NA,TRBJ1-2,TRBV5-1,NA,CASSSGGTNYGYTF,TGCGCCAGCTCTAGCGGGGGTACTAACTATGGCTACACCTTC
TRBD2,TRBJ2-2,TRBV19,NA,CASSSRTSGRFGTGELFF,TGTGCCAGTAGTTCTCGGACTAGCGGGAGATTTGGCACCGGGGAGCTGTTTTTT
TRBD1,TRBJ1-2,TRBV13,few,CASSLRGGQGAFGYTF,TGTGCCAGCAGCTTACGAGGTGGGCAGGGGGCTTTTGGCTACACCTTC